The source of this T cell receptor beta chain is a study of OX40 agonist ivuxolimab in advanced cancers. Study outcomes and limitations: Expanded clones belonging to CD8+ T cells outnumbered, on average, those of CD4+.

Worth noting for this clone: Its antigen remains unidentified.

Patients with autoimmune history or systemic immunosuppression were excluded. Generated by immunoSEQ multiplex PCR, the TCRdb table keeps only in-frame clones and is missing some. Among 80,000 to 95,000 clones listed, 84% were seen once. The CDR3 is 19 residues long. Germline values: CDR1 SGHKS, CDR2 YYEKEE (reference sequence). The ends lost 4 bases at V and 0 bases at J; junction bases unmatched: 11. This specimen was CD4+ or CD8+ T cells sorted from blood, taken in a trial of the OX40 agonist ivuxolimab. The V and J genes are TRBV5-5 and TRBJ2-1, with 12 bases that match TRBD2. The source is an adult with an advanced solid tumor such as melanoma, head and neck, liver or kidney cancer. As DNA, the CDR3 is TGTGCCAGCAGCCGGCGTCTAGCGGGGGGGACGAGCTCCTACAATGAGCAGTTCTTC. Protein sequence: CASSRRLAGGTSSYNEQFF.